This T cell receptor (beta chain) was profiled in a study of identical twins. Study results and limitations: Fewer insertions were carried by abundant cord blood beta clonotypes, but none was seen in memory repertoires.

TCRdb re-called the 5' RACE reads with MiXCR, one entry per CDR3 protein. The sample includes 130,000 to 150,000 distinct CDR3 sequences, 3% to 4.5% of them seen just once. This clonotype was seen at least ten times. The antigen is unknown. The sequenced sample was memory T cells sorted from blood. This clonotype originated in a man between 18 and 35 years old in good health.

The CDR3 is CASSHEGPNNEQFF. Written as DNA, the CDR3 is TGTGCCAGCAGCCATGAAGGACCTAACAATGAGCAGTTCTTC. The chain uses TRBV4-2 and TRBJ2-1, with D hard to call. CDR1 is LGHNA and CDR2 is YNFKEQ in the germline V gene. V was pared by 3 bases and J by 5 bases, with 11 bases between. The CDR3 length is 14 residues.